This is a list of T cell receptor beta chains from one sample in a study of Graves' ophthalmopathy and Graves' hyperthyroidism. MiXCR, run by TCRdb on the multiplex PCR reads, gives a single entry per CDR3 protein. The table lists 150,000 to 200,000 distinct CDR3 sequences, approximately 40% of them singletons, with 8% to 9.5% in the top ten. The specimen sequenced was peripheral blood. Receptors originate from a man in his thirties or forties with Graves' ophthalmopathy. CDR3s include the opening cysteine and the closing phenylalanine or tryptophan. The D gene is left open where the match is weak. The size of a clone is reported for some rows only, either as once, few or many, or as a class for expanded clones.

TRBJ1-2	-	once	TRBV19	CASSTRDINYGYTF	TGTGCCAGTAGTACCCGGGACATCAACTATGGCTACACCTTC
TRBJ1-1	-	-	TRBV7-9	CASSWAGLNTEAFF	TGTGCCAGCAGCTGGGCGGGACTGAACACTGAAGCTTTCTTT
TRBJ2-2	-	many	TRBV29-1	CSVDRAGNTGELFF	TGCAGCGTTGATCGGGCAGGGAACACCGGGGAGCTGTTTTTT
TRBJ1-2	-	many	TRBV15	CATSRDGVTYGYTF	TGTGCCACCAGCAGAGATGGGGTAACCTATGGCTACACCTTC
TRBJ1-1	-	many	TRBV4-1	CASRSGLTEAFF	TGCGCCAGCAGGTCAGGGCTCACTGAAGCTTTCTTT
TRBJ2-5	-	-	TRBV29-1	CSGGGGRGETQYF	TGCAGCGGCGGCGGGGGCAGGGGGGAGACCCAGTACTTC
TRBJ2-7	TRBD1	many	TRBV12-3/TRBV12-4	CASSRVRTGGDEQYF	TGTGCCAGCAGTCGAGTTAGGACAGGGGGCGACGAGCAGTACTTC
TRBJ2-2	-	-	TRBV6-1	CASSKGGELFF	TGTGCCAGCAGTAAAGGCGGGGAGCTGTTTTTT
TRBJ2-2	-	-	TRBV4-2	CASSFNRQTGELFF	TGTGCCAGCAGCTTCAACCGACAGACCGGGGAGCTGTTTTTT
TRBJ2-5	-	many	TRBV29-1	CSVEGGLPGETQYF	TGCAGCGTCGAGGGGGGTTTACCCGGGGAGACCCAGTACTTC
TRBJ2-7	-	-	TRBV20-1	CSAMTSLNYEQYF	TGCAGTGCTATGACTAGTCTAAACTACGAGCAGTACTTC
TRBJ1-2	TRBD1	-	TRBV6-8	CASTSDRPYYGYTF	TGTGCCAGCACCTCGGACAGGCCATACTATGGCTACACCTTC
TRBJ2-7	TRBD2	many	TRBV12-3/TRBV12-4	CASTGGSSYEQYF	TGTGCCAGCACCGGGGGGAGCTCCTACGAGCAGTACTTC
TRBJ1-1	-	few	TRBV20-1	CSARDRADSRGRTEAFF	TGCAGTGCTAGAGATCGGGCGGATAGTAGGGGCAGGACTGAAGCTTTCTTT
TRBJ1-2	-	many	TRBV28	CASSLIRTAVSGYTF	TGTGCCAGCAGTTTAATCCGGACAGCCGTTTCGGGCTACACCTTC
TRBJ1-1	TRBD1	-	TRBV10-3	CASRDDRAEAFF	TGTGCCAGCAGGGACGACAGGGCTGAAGCTTTCTTT
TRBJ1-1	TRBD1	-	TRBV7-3	CASSPRTGMNTEASF	TGTGCCAGCAGCCCCCGGACAGGGATGAACACTGAAGCTTCCTTT
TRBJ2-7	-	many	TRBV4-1	CASSQADFSYEQYF	TGCGCCAGCAGCCAAGCCGACTTCTCCTACGAGCAGTACTTC
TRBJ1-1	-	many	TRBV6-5	CASSWGGGTEAFF	TGTGCCAGCAGTTGGGGGGGGGGCACTGAAGCTTTCTTT
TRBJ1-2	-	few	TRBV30	CAWSVLRGFYGYTF	TGTGCCTGGAGTGTACTGAGGGGATTCTATGGCTACACCTTC
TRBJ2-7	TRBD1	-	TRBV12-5	CASGLVGRGTGFYSYEQYF	TGTGCTAGTGGTTTGGTAGGGCGCGGGACAGGGTTTTACTCCTACGAGCAGTACTTC
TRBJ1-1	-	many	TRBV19	CASSMGGQNTEAFF	TGTGCCAGTAGTATGGGAGGGCAGAACACTGAAGCTTTCTTT
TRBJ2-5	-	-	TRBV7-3	CASSPTLDSGVSETQYF	TGTGCCAGCAGCCCAACCCTCGATTCAGGGGTATCGGAGACCCAGTACTTC
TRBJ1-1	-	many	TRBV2	CASESRADTEAFF	TGTGCCAGCGAGTCGAGGGCTGACACTGAAGCTTTCTTT
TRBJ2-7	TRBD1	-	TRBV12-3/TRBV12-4	CASRLDRGDSYEQYF	TGTGCCAGCAGGCTCGACAGGGGGGATTCCTACGAGCAGTACTTC
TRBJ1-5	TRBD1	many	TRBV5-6	CASSPRGKGNQPQHF	TGTGCCAGCAGCCCCAGGGGGAAGGGCAATCAGCCCCAGCATTTT
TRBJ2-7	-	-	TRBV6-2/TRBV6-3	CASSHLSSEDVLRYEQYF	TGTGCCAGCAGCCATTTATCTAGCGAGGACGTCTTAAGGTACGAGCAGTACTTC
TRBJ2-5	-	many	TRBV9	CASSPRSHRETQYF	TGTGCCAGCAGCCCCAGGTCCCATCGAGAGACCCAGTACTTC
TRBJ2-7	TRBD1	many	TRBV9	CASSASRDRAYEQYF	TGTGCCAGCAGCGCCAGTAGGGACAGAGCCTACGAGCAGTACTTC
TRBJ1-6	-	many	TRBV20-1	CSANIDPPRRDSPLHF	TGCAGTGCTAACATAGACCCCCCCCGGCGAGATTCACCCCTCCACTTT
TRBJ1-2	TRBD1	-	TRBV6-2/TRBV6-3	CASSYSGTGGYGYTF	TGTGCCAGCAGTTACTCCGGGACAGGGGGATATGGCTACACCTTC
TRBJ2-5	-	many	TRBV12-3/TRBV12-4	CASSLAEGEETQYF	TGTGCCAGCAGTTTAGCTGAGGGCGAAGAGACCCAGTACTTC
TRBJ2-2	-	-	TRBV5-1	CASSPGGGTGELFF	TGCGCCAGCAGCCCCGGAGGAGGAACCGGGGAGCTGTTTTTT
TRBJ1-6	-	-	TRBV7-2	CASSRWVNSPLHF	TGTGCCAGCAGTCGTTGGGTAAATTCACCCCTCCACTTT
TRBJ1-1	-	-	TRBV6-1	CASSEGVAGTTEAFF	TGTGCCAGCAGCGAAGGGGTGGCAGGGACCACTGAAGCTTTCTTT
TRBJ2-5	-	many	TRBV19	CASTITLGETQYF	TGTGCCAGTACCATAACATTGGGGGAGACCCAGTACTTC
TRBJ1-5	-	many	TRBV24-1	CATSTIGGPQHF	TGTGCCACCAGTACCATCGGGGGGCCCCAGCATTTT
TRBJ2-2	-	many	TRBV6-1	CASSEVIHFTGELFF	TGTGCCAGCAGTGAAGTCATACACTTCACCGGGGAGCTGTTTTTT
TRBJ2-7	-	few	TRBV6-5	CASSYNREAYEQYF	TGTGCCAGCAGTTACAACAGGGAGGCGTACGAGCAGTACTTC
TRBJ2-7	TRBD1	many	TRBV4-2	CASSQVRGQGQYEQYF	TGTGCCAGCAGCCAAGTGCGGGGACAGGGGCAATACGAGCAGTACTTC
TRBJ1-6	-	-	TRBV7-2	CASSLQGANSPLHF	TGTGCCAGCAGCCTACAGGGAGCAAATTCACCCCTCCACTTT
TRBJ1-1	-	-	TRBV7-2	CASSPYLSNEAFF	TGTGCCAGCAGCCCCTACCTTTCCAATGAAGCTTTCTTT
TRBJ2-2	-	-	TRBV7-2	CASSLAGGSGELFF	TGTGCCAGCAGCTTAGCCGGCGGAAGCGGGGAGCTGTTTTTT
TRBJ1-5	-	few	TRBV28	CASKDGSQHF	TGTGCCAGCAAGGACGGATCCCAGCATTTT
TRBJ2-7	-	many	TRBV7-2	CASSLSGYLSEQYF	TGTGCCAGCAGCTTAAGCGGCTACCTGTCCGAGCAGTACTTC
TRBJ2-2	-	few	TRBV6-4	CASSVEAGNTGELFF	TGTGCCAGCAGTGTAGAGGCAGGGAACACCGGGGAGCTGTTTTTT